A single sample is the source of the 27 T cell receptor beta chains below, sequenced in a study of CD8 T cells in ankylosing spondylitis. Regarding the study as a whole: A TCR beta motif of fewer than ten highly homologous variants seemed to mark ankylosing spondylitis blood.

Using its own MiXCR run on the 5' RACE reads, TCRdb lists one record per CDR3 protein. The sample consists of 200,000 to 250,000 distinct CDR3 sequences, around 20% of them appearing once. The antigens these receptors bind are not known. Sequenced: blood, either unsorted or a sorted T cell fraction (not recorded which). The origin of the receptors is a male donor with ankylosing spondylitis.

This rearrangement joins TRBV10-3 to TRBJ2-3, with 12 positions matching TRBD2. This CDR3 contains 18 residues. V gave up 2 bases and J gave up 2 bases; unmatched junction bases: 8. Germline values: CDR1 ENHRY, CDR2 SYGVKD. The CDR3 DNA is TGTGCCATCAGTGAGGGGACTAGCGGGCCCCCAGACACAGATACGCAGTATTTT. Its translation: CAISEGTSGPPDTDTQYF.

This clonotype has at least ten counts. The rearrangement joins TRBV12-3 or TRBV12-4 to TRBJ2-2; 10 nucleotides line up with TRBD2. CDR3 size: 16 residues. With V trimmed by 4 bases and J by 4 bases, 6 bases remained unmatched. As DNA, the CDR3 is TGTGCCAGCAGTTCCTCGGGACTAGCGAGCACCGGGGAGCTGTTTTTT. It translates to CASSSSGLASTGELFF.

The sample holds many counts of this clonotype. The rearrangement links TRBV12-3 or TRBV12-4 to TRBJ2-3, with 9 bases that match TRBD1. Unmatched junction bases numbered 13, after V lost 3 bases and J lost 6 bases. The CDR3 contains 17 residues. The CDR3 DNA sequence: TGTGCCAGCAGTTTTCCCGCCGGGACAGGGTATGAGGATACGCAGTATTTT. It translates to CASSFPAGTGYEDTQYF.

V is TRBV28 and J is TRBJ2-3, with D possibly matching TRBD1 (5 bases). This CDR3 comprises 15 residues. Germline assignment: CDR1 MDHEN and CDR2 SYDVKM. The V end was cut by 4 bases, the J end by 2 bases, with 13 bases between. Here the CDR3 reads CASSWADSSTDTQYF. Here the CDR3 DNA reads TGTGCCAGCAGTTGGGCCGACAGTTCCACAGATACGCAGTATTTT.

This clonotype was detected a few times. CDR3 region: CASSLVLLTDTQYF. CDR3 sequence (DNA): TGTGCCAGCAGCCTAGTCCTTCTCACAGATACGCAGTATTTT. The V gene is TRBV11-2, the J gene TRBJ2-3; the D is unclear. Trimming took off 5 bases at V and 2 bases at J, with 11 bases between the two ends. Germline values: CDR1 SGHAT, CDR2 FQNNGV. The CDR3 totals 14 residues.

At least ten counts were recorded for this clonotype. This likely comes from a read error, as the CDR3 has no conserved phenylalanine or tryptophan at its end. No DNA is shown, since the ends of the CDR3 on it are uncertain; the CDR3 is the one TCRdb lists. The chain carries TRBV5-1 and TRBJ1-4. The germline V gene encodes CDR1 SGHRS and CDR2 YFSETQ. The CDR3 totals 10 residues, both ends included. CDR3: CASSGRTSFP.

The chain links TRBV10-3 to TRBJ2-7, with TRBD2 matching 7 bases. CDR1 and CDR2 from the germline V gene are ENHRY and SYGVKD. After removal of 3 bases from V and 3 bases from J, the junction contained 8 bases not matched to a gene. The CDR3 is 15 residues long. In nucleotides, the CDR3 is TGTGCCATCAGTGATCCCGGGAGGACCTACTACGAGCAGTACTTC. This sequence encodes CAISDPGRTYYEQYF.

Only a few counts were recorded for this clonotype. CDR3 amino acids: CSVRPRSSYEQYF. In nucleotides, the CDR3 is TGCAGCGTTCGGCCCAGAAGCTCCTACGAGCAGTACTTC. The genes are TRBV29-1 and TRBJ2-7; D call uncertain. Germline V gene data show CDR1 as SQVTM and CDR2 as ANQGSEA. The CDR3 spans 13 residues. With 5 bases removed from V and 0 bases from J, the gap between germline ends came to 11 bases.

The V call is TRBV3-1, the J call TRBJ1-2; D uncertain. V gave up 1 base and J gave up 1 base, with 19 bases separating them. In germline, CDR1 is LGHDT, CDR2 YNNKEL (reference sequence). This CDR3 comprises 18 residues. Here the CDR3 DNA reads TGTGCCAGCAGCCAAGGTAGCTCTCAGGAGCATATTAACTATGGCTACACCTTC. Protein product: CASSQGSSQEHINYGYTF.

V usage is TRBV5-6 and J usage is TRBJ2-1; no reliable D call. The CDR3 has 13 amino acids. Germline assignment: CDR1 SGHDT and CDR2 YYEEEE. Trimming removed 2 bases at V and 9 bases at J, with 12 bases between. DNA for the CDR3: TGTGCCAGCAGCTTTGCCGGGTGGAGTGAGCAGTTCTTC. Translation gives CASSFAGWSEQFF.

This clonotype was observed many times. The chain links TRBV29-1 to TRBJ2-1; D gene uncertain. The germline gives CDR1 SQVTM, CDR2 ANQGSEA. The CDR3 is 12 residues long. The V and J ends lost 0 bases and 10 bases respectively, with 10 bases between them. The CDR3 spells CSVEDMGREQFF. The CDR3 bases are TGCAGCGTTGAAGATATGGGTCGGGAGCAGTTCTTC.

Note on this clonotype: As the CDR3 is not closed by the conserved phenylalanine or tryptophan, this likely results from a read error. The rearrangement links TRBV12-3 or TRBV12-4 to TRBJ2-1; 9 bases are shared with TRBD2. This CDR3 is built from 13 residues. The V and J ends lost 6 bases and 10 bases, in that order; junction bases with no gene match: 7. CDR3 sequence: CASRDPAGGEQFY. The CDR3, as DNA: TGTGCCAGCAGAGATCCTGCGGGGGGGGAGCAGTTCTAC.

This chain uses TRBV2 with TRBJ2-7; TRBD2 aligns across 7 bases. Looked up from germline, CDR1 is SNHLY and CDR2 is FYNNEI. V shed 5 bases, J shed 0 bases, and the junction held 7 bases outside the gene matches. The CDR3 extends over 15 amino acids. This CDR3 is CASSPERDLSYEQYF. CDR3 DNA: TGTGCCAGCAGTCCCGAGCGGGATCTCTCCTACGAGCAGTACTTC.

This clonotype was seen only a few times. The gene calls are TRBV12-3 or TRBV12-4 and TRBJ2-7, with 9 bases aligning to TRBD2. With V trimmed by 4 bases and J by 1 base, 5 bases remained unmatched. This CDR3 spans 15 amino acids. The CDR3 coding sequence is TGTGCCAGCAGTTATGAGACTAGCGGTTCCTACGAGCAGTACTTC. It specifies CASSYETSGSYEQYF.

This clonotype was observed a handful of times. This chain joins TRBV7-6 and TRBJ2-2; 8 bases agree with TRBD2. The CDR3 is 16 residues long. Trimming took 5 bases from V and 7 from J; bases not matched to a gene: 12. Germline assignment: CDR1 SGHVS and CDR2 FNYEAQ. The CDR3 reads CASSLPIAGIGGELFF. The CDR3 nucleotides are TGTGCCAGCAGCCTTCCGATAGCGGGAATTGGCGGGGAGCTGTTTTTT. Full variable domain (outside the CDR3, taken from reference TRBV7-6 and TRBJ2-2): GAGVSQSPRYKVTKRGQDVALRCDPISGHVSLYWYRQALGQGPEFLTYFNYEAQQDKSGLPNDRFSAERPEGSISTLTIQRTEQRDSAMYRCASSLPIAGIGGELFFGEGSRLTVL.

Here the CDR3 DNA reads TGCGCCAGCCGGGGTGCGCACCCTGGGGCCAACGTCCTGACTTTC. Its protein is CASRGAHPGANVLTF. The J gene is TRBJ2-6, the V gene TRBV5-1; D might be TRBD2 (5 bases). This CDR3 region has 15 residues. The germline V and J ends were trimmed by 7 bases and 2 bases, with 13 bases remaining between them. The germline V gene has CDR1 SGHRS and CDR2 YFSETQ.

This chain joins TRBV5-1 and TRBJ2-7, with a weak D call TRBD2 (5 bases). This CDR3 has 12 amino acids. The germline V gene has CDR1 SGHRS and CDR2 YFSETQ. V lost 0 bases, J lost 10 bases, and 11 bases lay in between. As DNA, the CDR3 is TGCGCCAGCAGCTTGGGAAGTGGAGGTCAGTACTTC. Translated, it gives CASSLGSGGQYF.

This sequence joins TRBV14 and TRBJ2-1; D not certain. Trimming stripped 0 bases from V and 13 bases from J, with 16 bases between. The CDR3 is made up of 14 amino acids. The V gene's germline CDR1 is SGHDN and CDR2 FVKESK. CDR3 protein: CASSQDNVLVGQFF. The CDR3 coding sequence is TGTGCCAGCAGCCAAGATAATGTGTTGGTGGGACAGTTCTTC.

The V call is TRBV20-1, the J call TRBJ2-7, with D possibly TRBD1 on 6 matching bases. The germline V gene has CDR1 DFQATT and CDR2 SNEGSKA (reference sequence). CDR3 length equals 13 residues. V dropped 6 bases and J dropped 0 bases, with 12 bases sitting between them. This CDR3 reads CSARDTLSYEQYF. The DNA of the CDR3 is TGCAGTGCAAGGGACACCCTCTCCTACGAGCAGTACTTC.

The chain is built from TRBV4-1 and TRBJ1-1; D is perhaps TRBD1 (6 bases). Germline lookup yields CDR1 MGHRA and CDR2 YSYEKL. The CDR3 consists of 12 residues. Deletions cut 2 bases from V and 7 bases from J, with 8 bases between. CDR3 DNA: TGCGCCAGCAGCCAATTGACAGGTGAAGCTTTCTTT. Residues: CASSQLTGEAFF.

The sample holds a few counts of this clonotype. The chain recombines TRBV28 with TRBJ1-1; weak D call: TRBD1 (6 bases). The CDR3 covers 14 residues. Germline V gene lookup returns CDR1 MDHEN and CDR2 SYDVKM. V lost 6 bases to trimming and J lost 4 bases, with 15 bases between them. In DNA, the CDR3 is TGTGCCAGCAGCCCCCGGGGGGCGGCCACTGAAGCTTTCTTT. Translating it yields CASSPRGAATEAFF.

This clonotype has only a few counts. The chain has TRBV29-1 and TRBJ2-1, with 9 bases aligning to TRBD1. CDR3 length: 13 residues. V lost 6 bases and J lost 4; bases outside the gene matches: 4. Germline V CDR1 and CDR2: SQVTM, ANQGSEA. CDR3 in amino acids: CSVRDRDYNEQFF. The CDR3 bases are TGCAGCGTCCGGGACAGGGATTACAATGAGCAGTTCTTC.

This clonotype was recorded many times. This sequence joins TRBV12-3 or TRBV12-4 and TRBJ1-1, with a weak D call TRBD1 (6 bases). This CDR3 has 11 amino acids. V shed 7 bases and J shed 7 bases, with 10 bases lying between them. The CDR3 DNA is TGTGCCAGCACCACAGGGTTTGAAGCTTTCTTT. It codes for CASTTGFEAFF.

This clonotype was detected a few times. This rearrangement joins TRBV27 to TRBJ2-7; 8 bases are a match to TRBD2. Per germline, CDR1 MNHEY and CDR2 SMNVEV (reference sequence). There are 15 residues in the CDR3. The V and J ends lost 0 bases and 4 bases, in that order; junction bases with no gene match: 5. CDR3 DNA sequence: TGTGCCAGCAGTTTATCGGGCCTAGCGGGTTACGAGCAGTACTTC. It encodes CASSLSGLAGYEQYF.

As DNA, the CDR3 is TGTGCTAGTGGTTTGGGACATCTCTACGAGCAGTACTTC. As protein: CASGLGHLYEQYF. V is TRBV12-5 and J is TRBJ2-7; no clear D. Germline V CDR1 and CDR2: LGHNT, FRNRAP. The length of the CDR3 is 13 residues. With 1 base removed from V and 3 bases from J, the gap between germline ends came to 7 bases.

CDR3 nucleotides: TGCAGCGTTGATAGACAGACAGACAATGAGCAGTTCTTC. This encodes CSVDRQTDNEQFF. The chain joins TRBV29-1 to TRBJ2-1; possible D gene TRBD1, 5 bases. CDR1 and CDR2 (germline): SQVTM, ANQGSEA. The CDR3 totals 13 residues. The V end lost 3 bases, the J end lost 5 bases, and 11 bases lay between the germline ends.

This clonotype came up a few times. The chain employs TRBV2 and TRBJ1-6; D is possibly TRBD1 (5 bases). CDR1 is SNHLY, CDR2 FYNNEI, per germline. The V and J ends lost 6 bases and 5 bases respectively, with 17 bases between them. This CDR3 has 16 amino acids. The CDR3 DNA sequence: TGTGCCAGCAGCCTAGGTCCCGGGGCCCATAATTCACCCCTCCACTTT. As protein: CASSLGPGAHNSPLHF.